These T cell receptor beta chains were read from a single sample in a study of beta chain features in type 1 diabetes. This table comes from immunoSEQ multiplex PCR, and its TCRdb copy is limited to in-frame clones, with some not included. Of around 450,000 clones listed, roughly 10% are singletons. The sample consisted of naive CD4+ T cells from blood. All receptors derive from a woman aged 18-29 years in good health. Each CDR3 is given with its conserved first and last residue. Each record gives: J gene, D gene, V gene, clone size, CDR3 length, CDR3 DNA, CDR3 protein. A D gene is named only where the DNA matches it firmly. Only part of the rows carry a size: once, few, many, or a class if the clone is expanded.

TRBJ1-2 TRBD1 TRBV7-2 few 14 TGTGCCAGCAGTCCCGACAGGGGAAACTATGGCTACACCTTC CASSPDRGNYGYTF
TRBJ2-2 NA TRBV9 few 15 TGTGCCAGCAGCTACACCGGGAGAGAGACCGGGGAGCTGTTTTTT CASSYTGRETGELFF
TRBJ2-6 NA TRBV29-1 NA 15 TGCAGCGTCCGGGACGGCCTCTCTGGGGCCAACGTCCTGACTTTC CSVRDGLSGANVLTF
TRBJ1-1 NA TRBV29-1 NA 12 TGCAGCGTGGGGGGTTGGAACACTGAAGCTTTCTTT CSVGGWNTEAFF
TRBJ1-1 TRBD1 TRBV29-1 NA 12 TGCAGCGTGCGGACAGGGGGGACTGAAGCTTTCTTT CSVRTGGTEAFF
TRBJ1-1 NA TRBV14 few 12 TGTGCCAGCAGCCAAAGTGGGTATTTAACTTTCTTT CASSQSGYLTFF
TRBJ1-6 NA TRBV7-3 NA 15 TGTGCCAGCAGCTTCTCCGGGACGCTTGGCTCACCCCTCCACTTT CASSFSGTLGSPLHF
TRBJ1-6 NA TRBV7-2 NA 14 TGTGCCAGCAGCCTAGACTCAGGCCCTTCACCCCTCCACTTT CASSLDSGPSPLHF
TRBJ2-4 TRBD2 TRBV13 few 13 TGTGCCTCTGGGGGAGGGGCTTCAAACATTCAGTACTTC CASGGGASNIQYF
TRBJ2-3 TRBD1 TRBV7-9 many 14 TGTGCCAGCAACACAGGGGGCCGGACAGATACGCAGTATTTT CASNTGGRTDTQYF
TRBJ2-7 TRBD2 TRBV27 few 14 TGTGCCAGCAGTTTACGGGGCCACGGGAGGGAGCAGTACTTC CASSLRGHGREQYF
TRBJ2-6 NA TRBV27 NA 15 TGTGCCAGCAGTCCACAGGCTTCTGGGGCCAACGTCCTGACTTTC CASSPQASGANVLTF
TRBJ1-6 NA TRBV5-1 few 14 TGCGCCAGCAGCTTCGAGGATAACAGATCACCCCTCCACTTT CASSFEDNRSPLHF
TRBJ2-3 NA TRBV27 once 15 TGTGCCAGCAGTTTTTTCCCACCGGAGACAGATACGCAGTATTTT CASSFFPPETDTQYF
TRBJ2-1 NA TRBV7-3 few 13 TGTGCCAGCTCCCCGCCGCAGTTTGGTGAGCAGTTCTTC CASSPPQFGEQFF
TRBJ2-2 TRBD2 TRBV15 NA 15 TGTGCCACCAGCAGCCCAGGACTAGGGGTTGGGGAGCTGTTTTTT CATSSPGLGVGELFF
TRBJ1-1 NA TRBV11-2 few 16 TGTGCCAGCAGCCCCGTGGCCCACAGGGTGAACACTGAAGCTTTCTTT CASSPVAHRVNTEAFF
TRBJ2-3 TRBD1 TRBV28 NA 15 TGTGCCAGCAGTTTAAGGGGGCACATCACAGATACGCAGTATTTT CASSLRGHITDTQYF
TRBJ2-1 TRBD2 TRBV15 few 16 TGTGCCACCAGCAGAGAAAGCGGGAGGGCCTTTAATGAGCAGTTCTTC CATSRESGRAFNEQFF
TRBJ2-1 NA TRBV4-2 NA 14 TGTGCCAGCAGCCGGGACTTAGGGTTGGATGAGCAGTTCTTC CASSRDLGLDEQFF
TRBJ2-1 NA TRBV10-3 NA 14 TGTGCCATCAGGAACATAGCGAGGGCACATGAGCAGTTCTTC CAIRNIARAHEQFF
TRBJ2-7 TRBD2 TRBV5-6 NA 13 TGTGCCAGCAGATATAGCGGGCGCTACGAGCAGTACTTC CASRYSGRYEQYF
TRBJ2-5 NA TRBV7-9 NA 14 TGTGCCAGCAGCTTTAGGACAGCCCAAGAGACCCAGTACTTC CASSFRTAQETQYF
TRBJ1-5 NA TRBV7-8 NA 14 TGTGCCAGCAGCTTAGTCGGGGTAGGTCAGCCCCAGCATTTT CASSLVGVGQPQHF
TRBJ2-5 TRBD1 TRBV25-1 NA 17 TGTGCCAGCAGTGAACATCTCAAGGGACAGGGGCTAGAGACCCAGTACTTC CASSEHLKGQGLETQYF
TRBJ2-5 NA TRBV4-3 NA 15 TGCGCCAGCAGCCAACAGGTTGAGGTAGGAGAGACCCAGTACTTC CASSQQVEVGETQYF
TRBJ1-4 TRBD1 TRBV4-1 NA 19 TGCGCCAGCAGCCACCTAAGGGGGACAGCGGGGACGTCACGTGAAAAACTGTTTTTT CASSHLRGTAGTSREKLFF
TRBJ2-5 TRBD1 TRBV18 NA 13 TGTGCCAGCTCGGGGACAGCCCAAGAGACCCAGTACTTC CASSGTAQETQYF
TRBJ2-3 NA TRBV6-5 NA 15 TGTGCCAGCAGTTACCTCACAGGTCGCACAGATACGCAGTATTTT CASSYLTGRTDTQYF
TRBJ2-7 NA TRBV9 few 15 TGTGCCAGCAGCCCCCGAGGATATTTGGAAGTCGAGCAGTACTTC CASSPRGYLEVEQYF
TRBJ1-6 NA TRBV18 few 13 TGTGCCAGCTCACCAACGAGTAATTCACCCCTCCACTTT CASSPTSNSPLHF